This entry concerns a single TCR beta chain. This sample was taken from a study of blood T cell repertoires in COVID-19. Study at large: COVID-19 samples collected from the United States, Italy and Spain covered acute and convalescent phases. T cells, B-cell-depleted T cells, or PBMCs provided the cDNA or gDNA that served as material.

As handled by the study authors: Estimated nucleated cell counts came from reference gene primer amplification. The protocol was immunoSEQ multiplex PCR, while the TCRdb copy is restricted to in-frame clones and leaves out a portion. Clonal size and the V and J genes are those of that table, whereas D and trimming came from the DNA. The sample holds 90,000 or so clones, over 80% seen once. Germline V gene lookup returns CDR1 SGHNT and CDR2 YYREEE (reference sequence). This CDR3 is 14 amino acids long. Trimming shortened V by 3 bases and J by 5 bases, and 12 bases separated the two germline ends. Sequences were obtained from peripheral blood. This clonotype was sampled from a human donor with active COVID-19. The donor label of this sample is uncertain. The rearrangement links TRBV5-4 to TRBJ2-1; tentative D call: TRBD1 (6 bases). CDR3: CASSSGAGNNEQFF. The CDR3 DNA reads as TGTGCCAGCAGCTCAGGGGCCGGAAACAATGAGCAGTTCTTC. Combining the CDR3 with reference TRBV5-4 and TRBJ2-1 gives the whole variable domain ETGVTQSPTHLIKTRGQQVTLRCSSQSGHNTVSWYQQALGQGPQFIFQYYREEENGRGNFPPRFSGLQFPNYSSELNVNALELDDSALYLCASSSGAGNNEQFFGPGTRLTVL.